The clone carrying this T cell receptor (beta chain) is a singleton in its sample. The CDR3 contains 15 residues. V was clipped by 0 bases and J by 4 bases, with 11 bases between them. Germline lookup yields CDR1 SGDLS and CDR2 YYNGEE. The record originates from a study of blood T cell repertoires in COVID-19. Study at large: Italy, Spain and the United States were the sources of the convalescent and acute COVID-19 samples. T cells, B-cell-depleted T cells, or PBMCs provided the cDNA or gDNA that served as material.

In the original workflow: Amplification of reference gene primers was used by the study to estimate nucleated cell counts. The assay was immunoSEQ multiplex PCR, and TCRdb's table has in-frame clones only and misses some. Clonal size and the V and J genes are those of that table, whereas D and trimming came from the DNA. The sample contains fewer than 100,000 clones, 88% of which appear only once. The TCR comes from a human donor in a cohort sampled during active COVID-19. The V gene is TRBV9, the J gene TRBJ1-3; no clear D. Sequencing was performed on peripheral blood. CDR3 sequence: CASSVVPGSGNTIYF. Written as DNA, the CDR3 is TGTGCCAGCAGCGTAGTCCCAGGATCAGGAAACACCATATATTTT.